The 23 T cell receptor beta chains in this list originate from one sample, sequenced in a study of PD-1 blockade in classical Hodgkin lymphoma. After autologous stem cell transplantation all patients relapsed, and prior brentuximab vedotin exposure differed between cohorts. Method: immunoSEQ multiplex PCR; TCRdb's copy keeps in-frame clones and lacks some. The sample yields over 50,000 clones, roughly 80% seen once. Sequencing was performed on peripheral blood mononuclear cells (PBMCs), taken at baseline. The receptors come from a human donor with classical Hodgkin lymphoma.

V is TRBV10-3 and J is TRBJ2-1, with 11 bases identical to TRBD2. Germline assignment: CDR1 ENHRY and CDR2 SYGVKD. The CDR3 contains 18 residues. With 2 bases clipped from V and 3 bases from J, the junction kept 9 bases outside the gene matches. Here the CDR3 reads CAISELNSGGDLYNEQFF. The DNA for the CDR3 is TGTGCCATCAGTGAGCTAAATAGCGGGGGGGACCTCTACAATGAGCAGTTCTTC.

This clone was counted once. The chain has TRBV2 and TRBJ1-5, with D uncertain. The CDR3 loop spans 16 amino acids. Trimming cost V 2 bases and J 0 bases, with 11 bases left between them. CDR1 and CDR2 from the germline V gene are SNHLY and FYNNEI. The CDR3 reads CASSESAGYSNQPQHF. The CDR3 DNA is TGTGCCAGCAGTGAATCTGCGGGTTATAGCAATCAGCCCCAGCATTTT.

This clone was seen only once. The rearrangement links TRBV27 to TRBJ2-3; no definite D call. CDR1 MNHEY and CDR2 SMNVEV come from the germline V gene (reference sequence). The CDR3 contains 13 residues. Trimming cost V 2 bases and J 2 bases, with 5 bases left between them. CDR3 DNA sequence: TGTGCCAGCAGTTTAGGGGACACAGATACGCAGTATTTT. It encodes CASSLGDTDTQYF.

The CDR3 reads CASSVSGRDDEQFF. DNA for the CDR3: TGTGCCAGCAGCGTTAGCGGGAGGGACGATGAGCAGTTCTTC. The chain uses TRBV11-2 and TRBJ2-1, with 11 positions matching TRBD2. V lost 5 bases to trimming and J lost 8 bases; unmatched junction nucleotides: 5. The CDR3 totals 14 residues. In germline, CDR1 is SGHAT, CDR2 FQNNGV. The full variable domain, rest sourced from reference TRBV11-2 and TRBJ2-1, is EAGVAQSPRYKIIEKRQSVAFWCNPISGHATLYWYQQILGQGPKLLIQFQNNGVVDDSQLPKDRFSAERLKGVDSTLKIQPAKLEDSAVYLCASSVSGRDDEQFFGPGTRLTVL.

CDR3 nucleotides: TGTGCCAGCAGCCTACAGAGCCGGAGGGATGAGCAGTTCTTC. This encodes CASSLQSRRDEQFF. The gene calls are TRBV11-3 and TRBJ2-1, with D possibly matching TRBD2 (6 bases). With 5 bases removed from V and 8 bases from J, the gap between germline ends came to 16 bases. The CDR3 totals 14 residues. CDR1 and CDR2 (germline): SGHNT, YENEEA.

This clone was detected a few times. The chain uses TRBV30 and TRBJ2-5; TRBD1 agrees at 7 bases. The germline V gene encodes CDR1 GTSNPN and CDR2 SVGIG (reference sequence). Losses at the gene ends were 1 base for V and 0 bases for J; bases not matched to a gene: 8. The CDR3 covers 16 residues. CDR3 coding DNA: TGTGCCTGGAGTGCGAACCTGGACAGGCACCAAGAGACCCAGTACTTC. Translating gives CAWSANLDRHQETQYF.

This CDR3 reads CASSLHLAGTPYNEQFF. CDR3 DNA: TGCGCCAGCAGCTTACATCTAGCGGGAACCCCCTACAATGAGCAGTTCTTC. V and J are TRBV5-1 and TRBJ2-1; 9 nucleotides match TRBD2. CDR1 SGHRS and CDR2 YFSETQ come from the germline V gene. This CDR3 comprises 17 residues. Trimming at V came to 2 bases and at J to 2 bases, leaving 8 bases not matched to a gene.

This clone was detected only once. V usage is TRBV7-2 and J usage is TRBJ2-6; tentative D call: TRBD1 (6 bases). CDR3 size: 16 residues. Germline CDR1 is SGHTA and CDR2 is FQGNSA. The V end lost 2 bases, the J end lost 4 bases, and 12 bases lay between the germline ends. CDR3 sequence (DNA): TGTGCCAGCAGCTTACCCGCAGGGGCCGGGGCCAACGTCCTGACTTTC. Amino acids: CASSLPAGAGANVLTF.

The chain is built from TRBV27 and TRBJ1-1; no definite D call. The CDR3 is made up of 13 amino acids. With 5 bases removed from V and 0 bases from J, the gap between germline ends came to 7 bases. Germline V gene lookup returns CDR1 MNHEY and CDR2 SMNVEV (reference sequence). The CDR3 is CASSQDLNTEAFF. The DNA for the CDR3 is TGTGCCAGCAGTCAAGACCTGAACACTGAAGCTTTCTTT.

The chain joins TRBV5-1 to TRBJ2-3; D is undetermined. The germline gives CDR1 SGHRS, CDR2 YFSETQ. The ends were cut back, 0 bases at V and 1 base at J, with 6 bases in the middle. CDR3 length: 14 residues. CDR3 region: CASSLADGTDTQYF. CDR3 in DNA: TGCGCCAGCAGCTTGGCCGATGGCACAGATACGCAGTATTTT.

The CDR3 is CASSLAYQKHNEQFF. CDR3 DNA sequence: TGTGCCAGCAGCTTAGCCTACCAGAAACACAATGAGCAGTTCTTC. The chain carries TRBV7-6 and TRBJ2-1; D gene unclear. The CDR3 totals 15 residues. Trimming took off 0 bases at V and 5 bases at J, with 11 bases between the two ends. Germline assignment: CDR1 SGHVS and CDR2 FNYEAQ.

V gene TRBV6-1 combines with J gene TRBJ2-7; D gene uncertain. Germline V gives CDR1 MNHNS, CDR2 SASEGT. The CDR3 has 14 amino acids. The ends were cut back, 4 bases at V and 5 bases at J, with 15 bases in the middle. CDR3 in amino acids: CASSVSVWRDEQYF. In nucleotides, the CDR3 is TGTGCCAGCAGTGTGTCAGTATGGAGAGACGAGCAGTACTTC.

J is TRBJ1-1 and V is TRBV4-2; D is unclear. This CDR3 contains 14 residues. In germline, CDR1 is LGHNA, CDR2 YNFKEQ. Trimming removed 6 bases at V and 1 base at J, with 12 bases between. CDR3 region: CASRINTGNTEAFF. The CDR3 coding sequence is TGTGCCAGCAGAATTAACACCGGGAACACTGAAGCTTTCTTT.

The CDR3 region is CASSLMGQTYGYTF. The CDR3 bases are TGTGCCAGCAGTCTGATGGGACAGACCTATGGCTACACCTTC. The V call is TRBV6-5, the J call TRBJ1-2; 7 bases align to TRBD1. Trimming cost V 5 bases and J 4 bases; bases outside gene matches: 7. CDR3 length equals 14 residues. CDR1 MNHEY and CDR2 SVGAGI come from the germline V gene.

The rearrangement links TRBV7-7 to TRBJ2-1; perhaps TRBD1 as D (6 bases). The CDR3 consists of 14 residues. CDR1 is SSHAT, CDR2 FNYEAQ, per germline (reference sequence). V shed 6 bases and J shed 8 bases, with 17 bases lying between them. The CDR3 loop reads CASSRGQGWDEQFF. In nucleotides, the CDR3 is TGTGCCAGCAGTAGAGGCCAGGGGTGGGATGAGCAGTTCTTC.

This clone was picked up one time. This chain connects TRBV7-8 to TRBJ2-1, with 11 bases lining up with TRBD1. CDR1 is SGHVS, CDR2 FQNEAQ, per germline. V lost 3 bases, J lost 4 bases, and 2 bases stayed unmatched. This CDR3 has 15 residues. The CDR3, as DNA: TGTGCCAGCAGCTTGAGGGACAGGGGGTACAATGAGCAGTTCTTC. Translated, it gives CASSLRDRGYNEQFF.

A note on this clone: A read error may produce the germline difference seen at one junction end. CDR3 amino acids: CASSPGTGNRDVVF. The CDR3 nucleotides read TGTGCCAGCAGCCCCGGGACAGGAAACCGGGACGTGGTCTTC. This sequence joins TRBV4-2 and TRBJ2-7; the match to TRBD1 covers 8 bases. The CDR3 covers 14 residues. The germline CDR1 and CDR2 sequences are LGHNA and YNFKEQ.

The chain recombines TRBV28 with TRBJ1-3, with D perhaps matching TRBD1 (5 bases). V was pared by 5 bases and J by 4 bases, with 15 bases between. The CDR3 is 15 amino acids. CDR1 is MDHEN and CDR2 is SYDVKM in the germline V gene. For the CDR3, the DNA is TGTGCCAGCAGTCTCGACACGGCAGGGGGAAACACCATATATTTT. Amino acids: CASSLDTAGGNTIYF.

This chain connects TRBV7-8 to TRBJ2-3, with TRBD1 identical over 8 bases. With 5 bases clipped from V and 3 bases from J, the junction kept 4 bases outside the gene matches. CDR1 is SGHVS and CDR2 is FQNEAQ in the germline V gene. The CDR3 is made up of 14 amino acids. The DNA for the CDR3 is TGTGCCAGCAGCGACAGGGGCTGGACAGATACGCAGTATTTT. It encodes CASSDRGWTDTQYF.

This chain links TRBV9 with TRBJ2-7, with 7 bases identical to TRBD2. Germline assignment: CDR1 SGDLS and CDR2 YYNGEE. Germline trimming cut 0 bases from V and 6 bases from J; bases unmatched to any gene: 12. The CDR3 covers 16 residues. The CDR3 reads CASSVASAGWGGEQYF. CDR3 coding DNA: TGTGCCAGCAGCGTAGCTTCAGCGGGGTGGGGTGGCGAGCAGTACTTC.

The chain joins TRBV30 to TRBJ2-3, with TRBD2 identical over 16 bases. The germline V gene has CDR1 GTSNPN and CDR2 SVGIG (reference sequence). CDR3 length: 16 amino acids. V was pared by 5 bases and J by 4 bases, with 6 bases of the junction left unmatched. As DNA, the CDR3 is TGTGCCTGGGGAGGGGGACTAGCGGGAGGGCCAGATACGCAGTATTTT. Its protein product is CAWGGGLAGGPDTQYF.

The chain has TRBV7-2 and TRBJ2-5, with TRBD1 matching over 8 bases. Germline values: CDR1 SGHTA, CDR2 FQGNSA. The CDR3 spans 15 residues. The V segment lost 5 bases and the J segment 1 base; nucleotides outside the gene matches: 6. The CDR3 DNA sequence: TGTGCCAGCAGCGTTCGACAGGGGACCCAAGAGACCCAGTACTTC. Amino acids: CASSVRQGTQETQYF.

CDR3 sequence: CASSQVLLMNEKLFF. The CDR3 nucleotides are TGCGCCAGCAGCCAGGTTTTACTGATGAATGAAAAACTGTTTTTT. The chain recombines TRBV4-1 with TRBJ1-4; D is unresolved. The CDR3 runs to 15 residues. Germline CDR1 MGHRA, CDR2 YSYEKL. Trimming removed 3 bases from V and 5 bases from J, with 13 bases in between.